These 28 T cell receptor beta chains were all obtained from the same sample, sequenced in a study of blood T cells in healthy people across ages. It was with a sample-barcoded 5' primer and a J-beta primer mix that a second PCR of about 6 to 12 cycles was run. Each CDR3 protein is one row after TCRdb ran MiXCR on the 5' RACE reads. This table has 1.5 million to 2 million distinct CDR3 sequences, roughly 27% appearing once. Material for sequencing was blood. All receptors come from a woman aged 30 to 39 in good health.

The rearrangement uses TRBV12-3 or TRBV12-4 and TRBJ2-5, with 12 bases lining up with TRBD2. The CDR3 is 15 residues long. The V segment lost 5 bases and the J segment 11 bases; nucleotides outside the gene matches: 12. The CDR3 is CASSKGRLAGVEQYF. The CDR3 DNA reads as TGTGCCAGCAGTAAGGGGCGACTAGCGGGGGTTGAGCAGTACTTC.

The chain uses TRBV7-9 and TRBJ2-3; D remains unclear. The V gene lost 11 bases and the J gene lost 2 bases, with 11 bases spanning the gap. The CDR3 is 12 residues long. Per germline, CDR1 SEHNR and CDR2 FQNEAQ (reference sequence). The CDR3 DNA reads TGTGCCGCCCACCCCCTCACAGATACGCAGTATTTT. It specifies CAAHPLTDTQYF. Complete variable domain (other parts from reference TRBV7-9 and TRBJ2-3): DTGVSQNPRHKITKRGQNVTFRCDPISEHNRLYWYRQTLGQGPEFLTYFQNEAQLEKSRLLSDRFSAERPKGSFSTLEIQRTEQGDSAMYLCAAHPLTDTQYFGPGTRLTVL.

This chain connects TRBV7-2 to TRBJ2-3; weak D call: TRBD2 (6 bases). The CDR3 runs to 15 residues. The germline V and J ends were trimmed by 5 bases and 0 bases, with 12 bases remaining between them. Germline CDR1 and CDR2: SGHTA and FQGNSA. CDR3 DNA: TGTGCCAGCAGCCGCGGGGCGTTTAGCACAGATACGCAGTATTTT. Its translation is CASSRGAFSTDTQYF. Together with reference TRBV7-2 and TRBJ2-3, the CDR3 gives the full variable domain: GAGVSQSPSNKVTEKGKDVELRCDPISGHTALYWYRQSLGQGLEFLIYFQGNSAPDKSGLPSDRFSAERTGGSVSTLTIQRTQQEDSAVYLCASSRGAFSTDTQYFGPGTRLTVL.

A note on this clonotype: A junction boundary mismatches the germline segment, possibly from a read error. The V gene is TRBV6-5, the J gene TRBJ1-2, with D possibly matching TRBD1 (6 bases). CDR1 and CDR2 from the germline V gene are MNHEY and SVGAGI. The CDR3 is 14 amino acids. The CDR3 is CASTRGGARSGCTF. CDR3 bases: TGTGCCAGCACCCGAGGGGGGGCTCGCTCTGGCTGCACCTTC.

V is TRBV3-1 and J is TRBJ2-3; D unclear. Deletions cut 3 bases from V and 6 bases from J, with 16 bases between. The CDR3 covers 15 residues. Per germline, CDR1 LGHDT and CDR2 YNNKEL (reference sequence). CDR3 DNA sequence: TGTGCCAGCAGCCAGCTAAGGGCGCGGTGCGATACGCAGTATTTT. Translation: CASSQLRARCDTQYF.

The chain joins TRBV5-1 to TRBJ2-1; TRBD2 is a possible D gene (5 bases). The CDR3 has 15 residues. V was cut by 0 bases and J by 5 bases, with 12 bases left in between. Germline loops: CDR1 SGHRS, CDR2 YFSETQ. The CDR3 nucleotides are TGCGCCAGCAGCTTGGATGGCGGGTCCAACAATGAGCAGTTCTTC. The encoded protein is CASSLDGGSNNEQFF.

In DNA form, the CDR3 reads TGTGCCAGCACCGGGCGTAAAGGCACAGATACGCAGTATTTT. It specifies CASTGRKGTDTQYF. The rearrangement links TRBV12-3 or TRBV12-4 to TRBJ2-3; no firm D call. The CDR3 spans 14 residues. Trimming took 7 bases from V and 1 from J, leaving 12 bases between them.

This clonotype was seen a handful of times. The rearrangement uses TRBV27 and TRBJ1-6; 9 bases are a match to TRBD1. J gave up 7 bases and V 6 bases, and 7 bases lay outside the gene matches. This CDR3 is 15 amino acids long. Germline assignment: CDR1 MNHEY and CDR2 SMNVEV (reference sequence). The CDR3 loop reads CASRGGTGRNSPLHF. Here the CDR3 DNA reads TGTGCCAGCAGAGGGGGGACAGGGAGAAATTCACCCCTCCACTTT.

The J gene is TRBJ2-1, the V gene TRBV12-3 or TRBV12-4, with TRBD2 matching 10 bases. CDR3 length: 14 amino acids. V was pared by 3 bases and J by 12 bases, with 8 bases of the junction left unmatched. The DNA for the CDR3 is TGTGCCAGCAGTTTCAGCGGGGGGGCGCGTGGGCAGTTCTTC. This encodes CASSFSGGARGQFF.

The chain joins TRBV7-2 to TRBJ2-1; D might be TRBD2 (6 bases). The CDR3 has 12 amino acids. The germline V gene has CDR1 SGHTA and CDR2 FQGNSA. V was pared by 6 bases and J by 5 bases, with 8 bases between. CDR3 coding DNA: TGTGCCAGCAGGGAGGGGAACAATGAGCAGTTCTTC. Protein product: CASREGNNEQFF.

This chain connects TRBV30 to TRBJ1-2; the D gene is possibly TRBD1 (5 bases). V lost 3 bases and J 6 bases, leaving 14 bases between the germline ends. Germline CDR1 GTSNPN, CDR2 SVGIG (reference sequence). The CDR3 runs to 13 residues. CDR3 loop: CAWRGTSKDGYTF. The CDR3 DNA reads TGTGCCTGGAGGGGGACGTCGAAGGATGGCTACACCTTC. The variable domain in full, with the rest retrieved from reference TRBV30 and TRBJ1-2, is SQTIHQWPATLVQPVGSPLSLECTVEGTSNPNLYWYRQAAGRGLQLLFYSVGIGQISSEVPQNLSASRPQDRQFILSSKKLLLSDSGFYLCAWRGTSKDGYTFGSGTRLTVV.

The table lists this clonotype with a few counts. The chain couples TRBV6-4 to TRBJ1-2; D is possibly TRBD1 (6 bases). CDR1 MRHNA and CDR2 SNTAGT come from the germline V gene. Trimming took 6 bases from V and 3 from J, leaving 8 bases between them. CDR3 size: 12 residues. The CDR3 region is CASRTGYYGYTF. The CDR3 DNA reads as TGTGCCAGCAGGACAGGCTACTATGGCTACACCTTC.

The rearrangement joins TRBV5-6 to TRBJ1-1; D not certain. With 3 bases removed from V and 6 bases from J, the gap between germline ends came to 9 bases. From germline, CDR1 is SGHDT and CDR2 YYEEEE. The CDR3 spans 12 residues. CDR3 sequence reads: CASSSMGPEAFF. The CDR3 DNA is TGTGCCAGCAGCTCCATGGGTCCTGAAGCTTTCTTT.

This clonotype was seen at least ten times. The chain joins TRBV6-5 to TRBJ1-1; D is ambiguous. V lost 0 bases to trimming and J lost 1 base, with 3 bases between them. Germline V lookup: CDR1 MNHEY, CDR2 SVGAGI. The CDR3 consists of 13 residues. In DNA, the CDR3 is TGTGCCAGCAGTTACTCGGAGAACACTGAAGCTTTCTTT. Protein: CASSYSENTEAFF.

The chain combines TRBV6-2 or TRBV6-3 with TRBJ2-3, with 10 bases lining up with TRBD2. The CDR3 length is 13 residues. J lost 5 bases, V lost 10 bases, and 6 bases had no gene match. CDR1 and CDR2 from the germline V gene are MNHEY and SVGEGT. CDR3 sequence (DNA): TGTGCCACAGCGGGAGGGCCCGGAGATACGCAGTATTTT. It is translated as CATAGGPGDTQYF.

This clonotype was seen a few times. The CDR3 protein is CASCYRRNEQYF. As DNA, the CDR3 is TGTGCCAGCTGCTATAGGCGGAACGAGCAGTACTTC. V is TRBV9 and J is TRBJ2-7; D is undetermined. CDR1 is SGDLS and CDR2 is YYNGEE in the germline V gene. The CDR3 is made up of 12 amino acids. V was shortened by 7 bases and J by 5 bases, with 13 bases between the two germline ends.

This clonotype was counted many times. This rearrangement joins TRBV20-1 to TRBJ2-4; the D gene is possibly TRBD2 (5 bases). Judging by the DNA end, TRBJ2-7 fits better; the J call may be wrong. CDR1 is DFQATT, CDR2 SNEGSKA, per germline (reference sequence). CDR3 length: 14 amino acids. CDR3 sequence (DNA): TGCAGTGCTTCCGCCGTGAACCCGGGGTTCGAGCAGTACTTC. Protein: CSASAVNPGFEQYF.

This clonotype was recorded at least ten times. The chain links TRBV12-3 or TRBV12-4 to TRBJ1-2; the D gene is possibly TRBD1 (5 bases). V was cut by 0 bases and J by 6 bases, with 17 bases left in between. The CDR3 extends over 16 amino acids. CDR3 coding DNA: TGTGCCAGCAGTTTAGCCCTGGGAGGGGCAACGGATGGCTACACCTTC. It codes for CASSLALGGATDGYTF.

V and J are TRBV29-1 and TRBJ2-2; 7 positions match TRBD2. The CDR3 runs to 14 residues. J gave up 6 bases and V 4 bases, and 8 bases lay outside the gene matches. Germline V lookup: CDR1 SQVTM, CDR2 ANQGSEA. CDR3 sequence: CSVATSYLAGELFF. The CDR3 nucleotides read TGCAGCGTTGCGACTAGCTATTTGGCCGGGGAGCTGTTTTTT.

This clonotype was counted between two and nine times. The rearrangement joins TRBV5-5 to TRBJ1-1, with D possibly TRBD1 on 5 matching bases. Trimming took 4 bases from V and 6 from J, leaving 19 bases between them. This CDR3 region has 15 residues. Germline loops: CDR1 SGHKS, CDR2 YYEKEE (reference sequence). The CDR3 DNA reads as TGTGCCAGCAGCCCCGGTGGGGGTTTGGGGCCTGAAGCTTTCTTT. This sequence encodes CASSPGGGLGPEAFF. Full variable domain (rest looked up from reference TRBV5-5 and TRBJ1-1): DAGVTQSPTHLIKTRGQQVTLRCSPISGHKSVSWYQQVLGQGPQFIFQYYEKEERGRGNFPDRFSARQFPNYSSELNVNALLLGDSALYLCASSPGGGLGPEAFFGQGTRLTVV.

Comments on this clonotype: A much larger clonotype is one base distant, so this may be a read error. The V call is TRBV13, the J call TRBJ2-5; the D gene is possibly TRBD2 (6 bases). The DNA end favors TRBJ2-1, so the J call may be wrong. Germline values: CDR1 PRHDT, CDR2 FYEKMQ (reference sequence). CDR3 size: 14 residues. CDR3 nucleotide sequence: TGTGCCAGCACGAAGGGAGGATCCCAAGAGACCCAGTTCTTC. Protein sequence: CASTKGGSQETQFF.

This clonotype was counted many times. The CDR3: CASSPWGGRAAETQYF. CDR3 sequence (DNA): TGTGCCAGCAGCCCCTGGGGCGGGAGGGCCGCCGAGACCCAGTACTTC. The gene calls are TRBV12-3 or TRBV12-4 and TRBJ2-5, with 9 positions matching TRBD2. After removal of 6 bases from V and 5 bases from J, the junction contained 13 bases not matched to a gene. The CDR3 is 16 amino acids.

CDR3 in DNA: TGTGCCAGCAGACCCGACAGGGGTGCGGAGACCCAGTACTTC. Protein: CASRPDRGAETQYF. This sequence joins TRBV6-5 and TRBJ2-5, with 8 bases identical to TRBD1. V was clipped by 6 bases and J by 5 bases; unmatched bases: 8. The germline V gene has CDR1 MNHEY and CDR2 SVGAGI. This CDR3 comprises 14 residues.

Only a few counts were recorded for this clonotype. The CDR3 protein is CASSQDGSGGPEQFF. The DNA of the CDR3 is TGTGCCAGCAGCCAAGATGGTAGCGGGGGTCCTGAGCAGTTCTTC. The chain recombines TRBV3-1 with TRBJ2-1, with 9 nucleotides matching TRBD2. The CDR3 is 15 amino acids. CDR1 LGHDT and CDR2 YNNKEL come from the germline V gene (reference sequence). V shed 0 bases and J 9 bases; nucleotides not matched to a gene: 6.

This clonotype came up a few times. The J gene is TRBJ1-2, the V gene TRBV12-3 or TRBV12-4; D call uncertain. The CDR3 length is 12 residues. V dropped 6 bases and J dropped 4 bases, with 9 bases sitting between them. CDR3 sequence reads: CASSSNVYGYTF. The CDR3 nucleotides read TGTGCCAGCAGCTCGAACGTCTATGGCTACACCTTC.

Ten or more counts support this clonotype. The chain carries TRBV6-6 and TRBJ1-2; 11 nucleotides align to TRBD1. Per germline, CDR1 MNHNY and CDR2 SVGAGI (reference sequence). The V segment lost 5 bases and the J segment 0 bases; nucleotides outside the gene matches: 8. CDR3 length: 17 residues. The CDR3: CASSPPEGQGANYGYTF. CDR3 in DNA: TGTGCCAGCAGTCCCCCGGAGGGACAGGGGGCTAACTATGGCTACACCTTC.

In this sample, this clonotype turned up many times. The V call is TRBV3-1, the J call TRBJ2-7; tentative D call: TRBD2 (5 bases). The CDR3 spans 14 residues. V was clipped by 1 base and J by 3 bases, with 10 bases between them. CDR1 and CDR2 (germline): LGHDT, YNNKEL (reference sequence). The CDR3 DNA follows: TGTGCCAGCAGCCAAGGAGCGGCGGACTACGAGCAGTACTTC. The encoded protein is CASSQGAADYEQYF.

This clonotype came up a few times. The V and J genes are TRBV4-1 and TRBJ2-5; possibly TRBD1 or TRBD2 for D (7 bases each). Germline CDR1 is MGHRA and CDR2 is YSYEKL. Trimming pared 2 bases from V and 5 bases from J, leaving 12 bases between. CDR3 size: 14 residues. The CDR3 DNA is TGCGCCAGCAGCCAACGACAGGGAGGGGAGACCCAGTACTTC. Translation: CASSQRQGGETQYF.